These 10 T cell receptor beta chains were all obtained from the same sample, sequenced in a study of blood T cell repertoires in COVID-19. TCRdb keeps only in-frame clones here, not all; method: immunoSEQ multiplex PCR. This table has 200,000 or so clones, around nine tenths appearing once. The specimen sequenced was peripheral blood. These receptors all stem from a man aged 60 to 69 with acute or convalescent COVID-19.

The chain couples TRBV13 to TRBJ2-1, with TRBD2 matching over 13 bases. CDR3 length: 19 amino acids. V shed 0 bases, J shed 0 bases, and the junction held 5 bases outside the gene matches. Germline-derived CDR1 and CDR2 are PRHDT and FYEKMQ (reference sequence). DNA of the CDR3: TGTGCCAGCAGCTTAGGGGGACTAGCGGGGAAACCCTCCTACAATGAGCAGTTCTTC. This codes for CASSLGGLAGKPSYNEQFF.

This chain links TRBV27 with TRBJ1-2, with TRBD1 as a possible D gene (5 bases). The CDR3 runs 15 residues. Germline V gene sequence: CDR1 MNHEY, CDR2 SMNVEV (reference sequence). Between the trimmed V and J ends, which lost 6 bases and 6 bases, there was a span of 20 bases. Written as DNA, the CDR3 is TGTGCCAGCAGCCACTACGACGGGGGGAGGGATGGCTACACCTTC. Encoded protein: CASSHYDGGRDGYTF.

This clone was seen more than once but under ten times. The CDR3 loop reads CASSYSTGELFF. Written as DNA, the CDR3 is TGTGCCAGCAGTTACAGCACCGGGGAGCTGTTTTTT. The chain uses TRBV12-3 or TRBV12-4 and TRBJ2-2; no definite D call. This CDR3 region has 12 residues. V was shortened by 4 bases and J by 4 bases, with 4 bases between the two germline ends.

V usage is TRBV19 and J usage is TRBJ1-2, with D possibly TRBD1 on 6 matching bases. V shed 6 bases and J shed 4 bases, with 15 bases lying between them. CDR1 and CDR2 from the germline V gene are LNHDA and SQIVND (reference sequence). The CDR3 contains 14 residues. CDR3: CASRPDSLTYGYTF. The CDR3 bases are TGTGCCAGTAGACCGGACAGCCTAACCTATGGCTACACCTTC. Supplemented by reference TRBV19 and TRBJ1-2, the full variable domain reads DGGITQSPKYLFRKEGQNVTLSCEQNLNHDAMYWYRQDPGQGLRLIYYSQIVNDFQKGDIAEGYSVSREKKESFPLTVTSAQKNPTAFYLCASRPDSLTYGYTFGSGTRLTVV.

This clone is a singleton in its sample. The V gene is TRBV28, the J gene TRBJ1-4, with D perhaps matching TRBD1 (5 bases). Trimming pared 1 base from V and 10 bases from J, leaving 7 bases between. The germline CDR1 and CDR2 sequences are MDHEN and SYDVKM. This CDR3 spans 12 amino acids. CDR3 in amino acids: CASSLLGGKLFF. The CDR3 coding sequence is TGTGCCAGCAGTTTATTGGGGGGAAAACTGTTTTTT.

This clone was detected a few times. The V gene is TRBV6-2 or TRBV6-3, the J gene TRBJ2-3, with 7 bases lining up with TRBD1. CDR1 MNHEY and CDR2 SVGEGT come from the germline V gene. CDR3 length: 14 amino acids. V shed 6 bases and J 1 base; nucleotides not matched to a gene: 4. The chain's CDR3 is CASSGQVRTDTQYF. The CDR3 DNA reads as TGTGCCAGCAGCGGACAGGTTCGCACAGATACGCAGTATTTT.

The chain couples TRBV6-5 to TRBJ1-6; D uncertain. The CDR3 is made up of 13 amino acids. The germline CDR1 and CDR2 sequences are MNHEY and SVGAGI. With 6 bases removed from V and 10 bases from J, the gap between germline ends came to 13 bases. CDR3 DNA sequence: TGTGCCAGCAGCACTCTCAGGAACTCACCCCTCCACTTT. Amino acid sequence: CASSTLRNSPLHF.

The chain recombines TRBV28 with TRBJ1-6; D not certain. Germline values: CDR1 MDHEN, CDR2 SYDVKM. This CDR3 is built from 13 residues. Trimming took off 2 bases at V and 10 bases at J, with 9 bases between the two ends. CDR3 sequence reads: CASSLVSPSPLHF. CDR3 nucleotides: TGTGCCAGCAGTTTAGTTTCCCCATCACCCCTCCACTTT.

The V call is TRBV6-5, the J call TRBJ1-1, with D possibly matching TRBD1 (6 bases). The CDR3 extends over 15 amino acids. Germline loops: CDR1 MNHEY, CDR2 SVGAGI. V lost 4 bases and J lost 4, with 16 bases in between. The DNA for the CDR3 is TGTGCCAGCAGTTTACGGACAGCCGCGGGCACTGAAGCTTTCTTT. Its protein product is CASSLRTAAGTEAFF.

This clone was counted a few times. The rearrangement uses TRBV19 and TRBJ2-7, with TRBD1 matching over 9 bases. The V segment lost 6 bases and the J segment 5 bases; nucleotides outside the gene matches: 8. The CDR3 spans 14 residues. Germline lookup yields CDR1 LNHDA and CDR2 SQIVND (reference sequence). CDR3 in amino acids: CASSRDRVDHEQYF. DNA of the CDR3: TGTGCCAGTAGCCGGGACAGGGTCGACCACGAGCAGTACTTC.